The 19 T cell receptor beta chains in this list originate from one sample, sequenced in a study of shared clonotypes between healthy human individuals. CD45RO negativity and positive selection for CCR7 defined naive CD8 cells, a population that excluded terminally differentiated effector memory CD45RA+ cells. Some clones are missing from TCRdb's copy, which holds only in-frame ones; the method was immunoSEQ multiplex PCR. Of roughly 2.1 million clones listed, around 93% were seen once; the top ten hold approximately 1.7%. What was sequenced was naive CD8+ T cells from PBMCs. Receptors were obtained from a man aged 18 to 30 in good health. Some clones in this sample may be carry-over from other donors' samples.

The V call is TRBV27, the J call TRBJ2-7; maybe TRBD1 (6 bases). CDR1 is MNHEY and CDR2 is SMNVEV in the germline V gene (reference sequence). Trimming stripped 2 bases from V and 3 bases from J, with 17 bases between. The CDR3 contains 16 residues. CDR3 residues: CASSLVNQGGSYEQYF. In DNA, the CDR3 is TGTGCCAGCAGTTTAGTAAACCAAGGGGGAAGCTACGAGCAGTACTTC.

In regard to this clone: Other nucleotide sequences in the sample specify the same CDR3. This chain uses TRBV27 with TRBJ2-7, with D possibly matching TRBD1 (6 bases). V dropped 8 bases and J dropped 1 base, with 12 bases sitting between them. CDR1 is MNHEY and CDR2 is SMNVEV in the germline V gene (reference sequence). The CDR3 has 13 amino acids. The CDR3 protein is CASSLGGSYEQYF. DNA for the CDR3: TGTGCCAGCTCCCTAGGGGGTTCCTACGAGCAGTACTTC.

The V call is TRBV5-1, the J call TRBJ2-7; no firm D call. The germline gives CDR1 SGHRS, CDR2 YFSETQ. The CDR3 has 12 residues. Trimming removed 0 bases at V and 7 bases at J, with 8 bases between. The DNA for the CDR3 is TGCGCCAGCAGCTTGGGCGAACGGGAGCAGTACTTC. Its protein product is CASSLGEREQYF. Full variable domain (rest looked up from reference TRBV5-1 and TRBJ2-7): KAGVTQTPRYLIKTRGQQVTLSCSPISGHRSVSWYQQTPGQGLQFLFEYFSETQRNKGNFPGRFSGRQFSNSRSEMNVSTLELGDSALYLCASSLGEREQYFGPGTRLTVT.

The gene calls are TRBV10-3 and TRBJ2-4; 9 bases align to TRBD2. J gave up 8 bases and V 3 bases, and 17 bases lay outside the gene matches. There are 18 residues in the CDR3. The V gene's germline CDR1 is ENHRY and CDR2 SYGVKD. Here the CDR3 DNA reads TGTGCCATCAGTGATATCCCGAGTCTAGCGGGGCGGGCGGACATTCAGTACTTC. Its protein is CAISDIPSLAGRADIQYF.

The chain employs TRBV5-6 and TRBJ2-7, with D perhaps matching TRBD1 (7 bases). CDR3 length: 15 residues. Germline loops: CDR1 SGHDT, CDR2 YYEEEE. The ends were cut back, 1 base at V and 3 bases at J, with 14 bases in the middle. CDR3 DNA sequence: TGTGCCAGCAGCTTGTTGGAGGGGGCCGTCTACGAGCAGTACTTC. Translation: CASSLLEGAVYEQYF.

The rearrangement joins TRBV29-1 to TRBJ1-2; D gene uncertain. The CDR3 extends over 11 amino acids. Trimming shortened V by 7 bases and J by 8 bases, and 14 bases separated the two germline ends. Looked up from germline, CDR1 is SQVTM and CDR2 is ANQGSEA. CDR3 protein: CSAQDVGGYTF. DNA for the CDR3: TGCAGCGCCCAGGACGTGGGAGGCTACACCTTC.

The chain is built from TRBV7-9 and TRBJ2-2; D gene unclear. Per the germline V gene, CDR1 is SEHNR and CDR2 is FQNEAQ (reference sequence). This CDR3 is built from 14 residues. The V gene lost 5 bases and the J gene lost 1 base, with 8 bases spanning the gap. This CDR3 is CASSDSGNTGELFF. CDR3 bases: TGTGCCAGCAGCGACTCGGGGAACACCGGGGAGCTGTTTTTT. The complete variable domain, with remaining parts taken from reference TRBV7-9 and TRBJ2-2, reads DTGVSQNPRHKITKRGQNVTFRCDPISEHNRLYWYRQTLGQGPEFLTYFQNEAQLEKSRLLSDRFSAERPKGSFSTLEIQRTEQGDSAMYLCASSDSGNTGELFFGEGSRLTVL.

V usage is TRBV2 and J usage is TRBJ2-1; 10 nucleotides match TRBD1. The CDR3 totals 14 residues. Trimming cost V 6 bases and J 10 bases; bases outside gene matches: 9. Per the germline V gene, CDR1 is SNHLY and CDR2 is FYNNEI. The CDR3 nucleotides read TGTGCCAGCAGCACCGGGACAGGGGACCCCGAGCAGTTCTTC. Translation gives CASSTGTGDPEQFF.

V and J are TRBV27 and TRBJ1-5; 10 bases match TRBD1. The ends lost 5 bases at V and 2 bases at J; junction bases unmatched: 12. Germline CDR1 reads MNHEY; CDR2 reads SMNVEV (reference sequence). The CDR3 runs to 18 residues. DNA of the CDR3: TGTGCCAGCAGTCCCTCCCGGGACAGGGGCCGTGGCAATCAGCCCCAGCATTTT. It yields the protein CASSPSRDRGRGNQPQHF.

CDR3 sequence (DNA): TGTGCCAGCAGCCAAGCGACTGGGGTCGAGCAGTACTTC. This sequence encodes CASSQATGVEQYF. The chain is built from TRBV4-2 and TRBJ2-7; no firm D call. Trimming took off 1 base at V and 6 bases at J, with 10 bases between the two ends. Germline V CDR1 and CDR2: LGHNA, YNFKEQ. The CDR3 loop spans 13 amino acids.

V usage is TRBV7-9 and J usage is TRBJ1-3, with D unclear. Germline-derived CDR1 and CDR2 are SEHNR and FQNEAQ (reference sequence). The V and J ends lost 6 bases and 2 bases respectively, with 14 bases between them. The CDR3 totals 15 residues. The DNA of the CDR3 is TGTGCCAGCAGTCTTGGACCGAGCGCTGGAAACACCATATATTTT. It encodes CASSLGPSAGNTIYF.

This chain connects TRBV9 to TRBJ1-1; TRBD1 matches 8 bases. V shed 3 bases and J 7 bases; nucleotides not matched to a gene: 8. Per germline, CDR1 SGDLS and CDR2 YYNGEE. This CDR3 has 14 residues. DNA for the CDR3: TGTGCCAGCAGCGAACAGGGGGATGGTGGTGAAGCTTTCTTT. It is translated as CASSEQGDGGEAFF.

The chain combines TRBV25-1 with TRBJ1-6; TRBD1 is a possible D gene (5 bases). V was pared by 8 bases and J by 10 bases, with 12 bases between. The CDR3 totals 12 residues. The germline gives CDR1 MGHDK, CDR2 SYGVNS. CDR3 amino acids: CASGWEGSPLHF. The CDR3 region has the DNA TGTGCCAGCGGGTGGGAGGGGTCACCCCTCCACTTT.

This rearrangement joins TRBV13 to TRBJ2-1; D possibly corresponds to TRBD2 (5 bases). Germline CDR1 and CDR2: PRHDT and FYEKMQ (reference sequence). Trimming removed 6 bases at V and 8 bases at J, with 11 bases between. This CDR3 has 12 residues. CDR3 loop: CASSYGLDEQFF. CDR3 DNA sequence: TGTGCCAGCAGTTACGGACTTGATGAGCAGTTCTTC.

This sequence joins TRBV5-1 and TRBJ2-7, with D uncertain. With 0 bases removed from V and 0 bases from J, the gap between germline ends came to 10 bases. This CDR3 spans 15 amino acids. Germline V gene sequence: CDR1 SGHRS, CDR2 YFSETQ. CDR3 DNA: TGCGCCAGCAGCTTGGATACTACATCCTCCTACGAGCAGTACTTC. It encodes CASSLDTTSSYEQYF.

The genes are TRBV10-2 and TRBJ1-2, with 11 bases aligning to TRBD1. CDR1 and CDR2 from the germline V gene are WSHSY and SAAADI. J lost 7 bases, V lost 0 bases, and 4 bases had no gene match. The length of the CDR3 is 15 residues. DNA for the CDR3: TGCGCCAGCAGTGAGTCTCTTGGACAGGGGGCTGGCTACACCTTC. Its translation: CASSESLGQGAGYTF.

Here the CDR3 DNA reads TGCGCCAGCAGAGTGGGGGTTGGAAATCAGCCCCAGCATTTT. It specifies CASRVGVGNQPQHF. J is TRBJ1-5 and V is TRBV4-1, with D perhaps TRBD1 (5 bases). Germline CDR1 reads MGHRA; CDR2 reads YSYEKL. Trimming took 6 bases from V and 4 from J, leaving 13 bases between them. This CDR3 comprises 14 residues.

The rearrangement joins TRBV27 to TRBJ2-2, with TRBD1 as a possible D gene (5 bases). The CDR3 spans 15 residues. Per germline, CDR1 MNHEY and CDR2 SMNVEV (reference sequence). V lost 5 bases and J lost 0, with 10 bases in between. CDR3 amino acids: CASSPSDTNTGELFF. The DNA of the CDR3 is TGTGCCAGCAGTCCGTCGGACACGAACACCGGGGAGCTGTTTTTT.

The chain's CDR3 is CASSMQKGTEAFF. Written as DNA, the CDR3 is TGTGCCAGTAGTATGCAAAAGGGGACTGAAGCTTTCTTT. V gene TRBV19 combines with J gene TRBJ1-1, with D possibly being TRBD1 (5 bases). This CDR3 is 13 amino acids long. The ends were cut back, 3 bases at V and 5 bases at J, with 10 bases in the middle. Germline CDR1 is LNHDA and CDR2 is SQIVND (reference sequence).